This T cell receptor (beta chain) is drawn from a study of blood T cell repertoires in COVID-19. For the study at large: The samples span acute and convalescent COVID-19 from the United States, Italy and Spain.

CDR1 is SGHTS and CDR2 is YDEGEE in the germline V gene. The CDR3 totals 14 residues. V was trimmed by 2 bases and J by 0 bases, leaving 6 bases between them. Original data processing: It was from reference gene primer amplification that nucleated cell counts were estimated. Assay used: immunoSEQ multiplex PCR; TCRdb lists only in-frame clones, some missing. The DNA was the basis for D and trimming; V, J and clone size are from that table. Here the sample spans 63,000 or so clones, roughly 80% being singletons. This rearrangement joins TRBV5-8 to TRBJ1-5, with D unresolved. The TCR was taken from a man aged 80 or over with active COVID-19. Sequences were obtained from peripheral blood. DNA for the CDR3: TGTGCCAGCAGCTTCGTTTATAGCAATCAGCCCCAGCATTTT. Its protein product is CASSFVYSNQPQHF.